Below, one T cell receptor (beta chain) is given with its context. Some clones are missing from TCRdb's copy, which holds only in-frame ones; the method was immunoSEQ multiplex PCR. The profile shows 200,000 to 250,000 clones, 70% to 90% of them singletons. Germline V gene data show CDR1 as SGHAT and CDR2 as FQNNGV. With 5 bases removed from V and 6 bases from J, the gap between germline ends came to 11 bases. The CDR3 runs 12 residues. The sample originates from a study of blood T cell repertoires in COVID-19. Overall study context: Collection of acute and convalescent COVID-19 samples took place in the United States, Italy and Spain.

J is TRBJ2-7 and V is TRBV11-2; no clear D. Sequences were obtained from peripheral blood. The origin of this receptor is a woman in her thirties or forties with acute or convalescent COVID-19. The CDR3 nucleotides are TGTGCCAGCAGCCCCTTACCAGGCGAGCAGTACGTC. Residues: CASSPLPGEQYV.